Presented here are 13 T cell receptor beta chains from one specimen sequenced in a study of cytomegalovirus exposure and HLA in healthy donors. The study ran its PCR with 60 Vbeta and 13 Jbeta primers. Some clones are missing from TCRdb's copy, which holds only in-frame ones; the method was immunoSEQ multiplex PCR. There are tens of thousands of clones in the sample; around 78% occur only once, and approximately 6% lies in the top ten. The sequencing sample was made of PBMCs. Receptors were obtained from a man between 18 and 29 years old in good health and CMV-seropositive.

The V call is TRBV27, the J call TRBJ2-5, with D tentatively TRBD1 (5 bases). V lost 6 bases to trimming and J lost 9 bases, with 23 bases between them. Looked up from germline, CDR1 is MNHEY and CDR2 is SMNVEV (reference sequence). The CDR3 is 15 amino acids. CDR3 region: CASSSRARKGLAQYF. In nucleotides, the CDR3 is TGTGCCAGCAGCTCCCGGGCCAGGAAGGGGTTGGCCCAGTACTTC.

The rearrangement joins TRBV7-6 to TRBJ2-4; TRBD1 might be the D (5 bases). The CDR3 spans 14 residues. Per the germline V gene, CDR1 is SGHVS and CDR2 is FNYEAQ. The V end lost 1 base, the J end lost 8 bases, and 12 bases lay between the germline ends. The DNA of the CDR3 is TGTGCCAGCAGCTTAGGCTCAGGGATGGACATTCAGTACTTC. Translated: CASSLGSGMDIQYF.

The CDR3 DNA sequence: TGTGCCAGCAGTGAGCAGACAGGGAACACTGAAGCTTTCTTT. Translated, it gives CASSEQTGNTEAFF. This rearrangement joins TRBV2 to TRBJ1-1; D is possibly TRBD1 (6 bases). Trimming left V 3 bases short and J 1 base short, with 9 bases between. CDR3 size: 14 residues. In germline, CDR1 is SNHLY, CDR2 FYNNEI.

The CDR3 sequence: CASSQIAATTYEQYF. CDR3 DNA: TGCGCCAGCAGCCAGATAGCGGCTACTACCTACGAGCAGTACTTC. The chain recombines TRBV4-1 with TRBJ2-7; possible D gene TRBD2, 6 bases. The CDR3 runs 15 residues. From germline, CDR1 is MGHRA and CDR2 YSYEKL. Trimming removed 3 bases from V and 2 bases from J, with 14 bases in between.

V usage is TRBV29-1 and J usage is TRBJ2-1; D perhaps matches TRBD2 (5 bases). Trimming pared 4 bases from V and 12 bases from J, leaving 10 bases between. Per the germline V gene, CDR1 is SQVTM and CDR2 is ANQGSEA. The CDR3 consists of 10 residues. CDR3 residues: CSVVGGLQFF. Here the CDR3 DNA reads TGCAGCGTTGTAGGCGGGTTGCAGTTCTTC.

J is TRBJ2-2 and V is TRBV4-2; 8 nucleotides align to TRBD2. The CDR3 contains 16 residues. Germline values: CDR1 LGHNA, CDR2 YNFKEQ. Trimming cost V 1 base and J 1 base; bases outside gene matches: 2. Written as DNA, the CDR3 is TGTGCCAGCAGCCAAGTAAGCGGGAGGAACACCGGGGAGCTGTTTTTT. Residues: CASSQVSGRNTGELFF.

CDR3 bases: TGTGCCAGCAGCGCCGAGACAGGGATCATAGCGGGAGACCACAATGAGCAGTTCTTC. Translated: CASSAETGIIAGDHNEQFF. The chain couples TRBV9 to TRBJ2-1; 9 bases match TRBD2. After removal of 3 bases from V and 5 bases from J, the junction contained 18 bases not matched to a gene. This CDR3 comprises 19 residues. Per germline, CDR1 SGDLS and CDR2 YYNGEE.

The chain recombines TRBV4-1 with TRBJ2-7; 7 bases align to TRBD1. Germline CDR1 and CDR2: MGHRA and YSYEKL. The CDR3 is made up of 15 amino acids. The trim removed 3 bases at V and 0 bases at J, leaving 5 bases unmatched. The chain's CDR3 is CASSQGQWSSYEQYF. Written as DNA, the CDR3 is TGCGCCAGCAGCCAGGGACAGTGGAGCTCCTACGAGCAGTACTTC.

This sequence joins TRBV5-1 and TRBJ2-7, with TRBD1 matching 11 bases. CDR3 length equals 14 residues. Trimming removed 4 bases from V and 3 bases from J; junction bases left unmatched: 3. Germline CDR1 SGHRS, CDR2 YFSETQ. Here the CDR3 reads CASSPGTGGYEQYF. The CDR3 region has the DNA TGCGCCAGCAGCCCAGGGACAGGGGGCTACGAGCAGTACTTC.

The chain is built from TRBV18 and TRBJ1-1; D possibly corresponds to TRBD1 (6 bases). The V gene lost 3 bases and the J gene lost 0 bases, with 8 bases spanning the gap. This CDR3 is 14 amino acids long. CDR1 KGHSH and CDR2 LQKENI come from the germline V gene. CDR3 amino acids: CASSPKGVNTEAFF. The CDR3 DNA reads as TGTGCCAGCTCACCGAAGGGGGTGAACACTGAAGCTTTCTTT.

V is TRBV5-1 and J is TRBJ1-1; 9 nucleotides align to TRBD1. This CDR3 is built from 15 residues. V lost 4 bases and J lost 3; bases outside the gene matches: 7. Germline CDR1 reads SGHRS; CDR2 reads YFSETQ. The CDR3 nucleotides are TGCGCCAGCAGCCGATCGACAGGGGGAGACACTGAAGCTTTCTTT. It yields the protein CASSRSTGGDTEAFF.

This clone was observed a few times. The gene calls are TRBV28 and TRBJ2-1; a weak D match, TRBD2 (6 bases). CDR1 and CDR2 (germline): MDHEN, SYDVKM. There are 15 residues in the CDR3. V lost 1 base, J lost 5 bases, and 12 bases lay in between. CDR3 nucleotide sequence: TGTGCCAGCAGTTTATCACCGGGACTTGACAATGAGCAGTTCTTC. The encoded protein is CASSLSPGLDNEQFF.

DNA for the CDR3: TGTGCCAGCAGCTTAGCGTTGAGGGATGAAGCTTTCTTT. Amino acids: CASSLALRDEAFF. The rearrangement uses TRBV7-6 and TRBJ1-1; D is undetermined. V gave up 0 bases and J gave up 7 bases, with 9 bases separating them. This CDR3 contains 13 residues. CDR1 is SGHVS and CDR2 is FNYEAQ in the germline V gene.